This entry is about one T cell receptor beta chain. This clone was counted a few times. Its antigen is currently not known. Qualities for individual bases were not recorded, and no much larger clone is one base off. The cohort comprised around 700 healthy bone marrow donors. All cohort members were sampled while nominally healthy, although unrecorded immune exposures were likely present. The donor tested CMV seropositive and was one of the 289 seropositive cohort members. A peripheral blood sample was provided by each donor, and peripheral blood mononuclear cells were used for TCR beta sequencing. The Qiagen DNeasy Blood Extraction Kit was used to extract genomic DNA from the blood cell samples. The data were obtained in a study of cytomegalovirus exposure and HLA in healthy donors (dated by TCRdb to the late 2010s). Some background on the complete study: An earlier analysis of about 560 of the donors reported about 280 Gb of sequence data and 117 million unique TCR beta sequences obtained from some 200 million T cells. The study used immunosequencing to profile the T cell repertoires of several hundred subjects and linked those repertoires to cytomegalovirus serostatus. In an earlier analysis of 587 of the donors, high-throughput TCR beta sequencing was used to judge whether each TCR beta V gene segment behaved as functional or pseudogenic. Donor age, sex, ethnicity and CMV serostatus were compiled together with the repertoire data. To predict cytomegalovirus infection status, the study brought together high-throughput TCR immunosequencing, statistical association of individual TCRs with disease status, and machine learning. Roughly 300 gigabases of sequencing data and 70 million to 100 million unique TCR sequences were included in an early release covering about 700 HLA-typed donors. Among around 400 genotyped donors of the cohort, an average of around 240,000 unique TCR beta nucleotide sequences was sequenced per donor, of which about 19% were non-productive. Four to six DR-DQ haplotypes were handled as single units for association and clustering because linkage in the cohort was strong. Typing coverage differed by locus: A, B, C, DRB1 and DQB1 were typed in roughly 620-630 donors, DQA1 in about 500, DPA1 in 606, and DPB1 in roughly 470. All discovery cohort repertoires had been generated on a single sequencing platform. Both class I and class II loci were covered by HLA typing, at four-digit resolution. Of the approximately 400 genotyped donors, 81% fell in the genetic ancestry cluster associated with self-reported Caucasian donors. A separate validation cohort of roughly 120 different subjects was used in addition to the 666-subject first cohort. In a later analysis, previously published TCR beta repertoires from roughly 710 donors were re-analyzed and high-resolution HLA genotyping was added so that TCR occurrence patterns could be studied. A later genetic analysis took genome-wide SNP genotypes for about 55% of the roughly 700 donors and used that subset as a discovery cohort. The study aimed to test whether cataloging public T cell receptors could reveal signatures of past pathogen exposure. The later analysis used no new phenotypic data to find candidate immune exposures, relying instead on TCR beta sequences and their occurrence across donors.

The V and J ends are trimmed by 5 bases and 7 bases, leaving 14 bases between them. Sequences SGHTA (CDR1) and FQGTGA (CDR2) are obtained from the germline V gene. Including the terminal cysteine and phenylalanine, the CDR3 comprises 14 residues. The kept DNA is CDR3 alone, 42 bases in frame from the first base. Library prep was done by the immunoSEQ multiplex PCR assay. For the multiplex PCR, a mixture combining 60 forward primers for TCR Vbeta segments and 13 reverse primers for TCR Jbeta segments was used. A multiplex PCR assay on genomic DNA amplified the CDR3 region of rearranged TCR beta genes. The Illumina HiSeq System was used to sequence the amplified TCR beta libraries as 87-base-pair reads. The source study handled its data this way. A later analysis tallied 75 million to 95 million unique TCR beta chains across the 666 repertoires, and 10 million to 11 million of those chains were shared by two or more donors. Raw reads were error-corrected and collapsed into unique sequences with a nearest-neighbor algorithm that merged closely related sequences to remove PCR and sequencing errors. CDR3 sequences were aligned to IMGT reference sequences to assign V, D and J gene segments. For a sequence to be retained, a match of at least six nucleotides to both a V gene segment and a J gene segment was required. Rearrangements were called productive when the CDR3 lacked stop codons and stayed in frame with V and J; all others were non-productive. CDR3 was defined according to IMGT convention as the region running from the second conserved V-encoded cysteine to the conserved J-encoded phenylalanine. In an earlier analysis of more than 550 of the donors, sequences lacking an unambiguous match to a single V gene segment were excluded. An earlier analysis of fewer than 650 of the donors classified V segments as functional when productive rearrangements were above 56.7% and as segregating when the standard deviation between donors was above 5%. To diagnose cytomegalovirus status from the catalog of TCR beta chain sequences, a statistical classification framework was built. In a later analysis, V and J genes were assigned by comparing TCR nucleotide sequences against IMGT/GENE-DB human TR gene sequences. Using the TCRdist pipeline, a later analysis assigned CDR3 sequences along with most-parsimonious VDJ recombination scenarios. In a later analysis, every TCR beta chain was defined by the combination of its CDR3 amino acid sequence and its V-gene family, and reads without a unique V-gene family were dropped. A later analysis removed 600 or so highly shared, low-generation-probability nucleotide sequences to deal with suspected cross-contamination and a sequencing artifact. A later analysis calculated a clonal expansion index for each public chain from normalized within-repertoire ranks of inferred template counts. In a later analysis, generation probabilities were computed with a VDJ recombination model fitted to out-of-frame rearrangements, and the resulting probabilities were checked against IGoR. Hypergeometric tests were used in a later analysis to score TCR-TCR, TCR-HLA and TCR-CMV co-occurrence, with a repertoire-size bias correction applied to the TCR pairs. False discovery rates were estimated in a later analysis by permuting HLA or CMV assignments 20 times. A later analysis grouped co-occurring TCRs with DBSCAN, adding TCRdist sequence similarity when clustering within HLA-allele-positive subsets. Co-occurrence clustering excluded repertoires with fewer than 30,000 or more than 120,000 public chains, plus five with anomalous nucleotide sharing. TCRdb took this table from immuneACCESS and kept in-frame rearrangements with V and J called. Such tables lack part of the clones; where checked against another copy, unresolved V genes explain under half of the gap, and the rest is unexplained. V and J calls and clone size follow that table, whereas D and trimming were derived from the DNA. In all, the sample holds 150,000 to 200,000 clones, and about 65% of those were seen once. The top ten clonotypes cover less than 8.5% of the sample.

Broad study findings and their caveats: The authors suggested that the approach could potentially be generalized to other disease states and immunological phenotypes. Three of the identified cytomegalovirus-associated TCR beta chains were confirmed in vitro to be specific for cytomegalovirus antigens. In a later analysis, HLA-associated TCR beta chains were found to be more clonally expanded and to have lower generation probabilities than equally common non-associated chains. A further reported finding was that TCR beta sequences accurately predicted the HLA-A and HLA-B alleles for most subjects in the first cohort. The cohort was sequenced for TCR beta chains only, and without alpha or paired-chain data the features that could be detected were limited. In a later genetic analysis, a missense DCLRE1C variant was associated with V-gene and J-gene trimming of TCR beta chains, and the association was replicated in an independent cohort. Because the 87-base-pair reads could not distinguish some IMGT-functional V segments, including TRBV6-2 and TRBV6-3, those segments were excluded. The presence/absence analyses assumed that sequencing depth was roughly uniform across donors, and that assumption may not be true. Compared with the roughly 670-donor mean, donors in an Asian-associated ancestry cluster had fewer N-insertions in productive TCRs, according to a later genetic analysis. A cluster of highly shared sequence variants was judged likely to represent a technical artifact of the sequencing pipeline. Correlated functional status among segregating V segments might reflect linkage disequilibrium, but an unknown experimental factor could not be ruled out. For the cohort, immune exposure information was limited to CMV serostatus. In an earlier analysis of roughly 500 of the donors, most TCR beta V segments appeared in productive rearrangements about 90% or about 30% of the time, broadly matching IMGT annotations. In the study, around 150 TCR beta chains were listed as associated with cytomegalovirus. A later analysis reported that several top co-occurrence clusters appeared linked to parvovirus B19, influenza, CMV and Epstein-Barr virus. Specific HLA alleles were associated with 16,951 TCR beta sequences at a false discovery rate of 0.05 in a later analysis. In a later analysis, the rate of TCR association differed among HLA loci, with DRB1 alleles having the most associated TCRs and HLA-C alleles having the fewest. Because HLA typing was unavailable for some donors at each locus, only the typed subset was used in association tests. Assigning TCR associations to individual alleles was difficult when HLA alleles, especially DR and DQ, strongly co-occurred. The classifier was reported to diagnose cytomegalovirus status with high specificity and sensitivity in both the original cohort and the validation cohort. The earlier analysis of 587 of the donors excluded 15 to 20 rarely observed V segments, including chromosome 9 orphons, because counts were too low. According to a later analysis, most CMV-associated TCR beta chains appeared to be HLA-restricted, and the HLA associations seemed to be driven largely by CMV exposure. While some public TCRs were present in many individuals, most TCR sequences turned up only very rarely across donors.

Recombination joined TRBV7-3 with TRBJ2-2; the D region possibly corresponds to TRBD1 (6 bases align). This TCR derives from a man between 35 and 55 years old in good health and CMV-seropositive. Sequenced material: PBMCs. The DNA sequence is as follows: TGTGCCAGCAGCCTATACCAGGGGAACGGGGAGCTGTTTTTT. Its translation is CASSLYQGNGELFF.